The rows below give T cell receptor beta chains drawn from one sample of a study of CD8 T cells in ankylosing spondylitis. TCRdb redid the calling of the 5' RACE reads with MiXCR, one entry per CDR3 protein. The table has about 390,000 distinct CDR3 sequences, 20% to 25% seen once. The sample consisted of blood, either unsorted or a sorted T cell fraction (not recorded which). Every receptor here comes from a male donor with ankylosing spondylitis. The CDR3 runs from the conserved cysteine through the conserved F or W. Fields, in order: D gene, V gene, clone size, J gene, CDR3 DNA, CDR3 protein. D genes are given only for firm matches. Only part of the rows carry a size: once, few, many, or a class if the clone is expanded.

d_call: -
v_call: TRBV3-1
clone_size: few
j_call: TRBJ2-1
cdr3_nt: TGTGCCAGCACGCAGGGGAGCTCCTACAATGAGCAGTTCTTC
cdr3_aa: CASTQGSSYNEQFF

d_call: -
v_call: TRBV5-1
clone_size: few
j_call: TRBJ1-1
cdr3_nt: TGCGCCAGCAGTTCGTTGGCACAGCCCTATGTTGGTAGTGAAGCTTTCTTT
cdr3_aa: CASSSLAQPYVGSEAFF

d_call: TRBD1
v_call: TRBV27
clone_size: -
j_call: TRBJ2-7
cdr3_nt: TGTGCCAGCAGCCGCGTACAGGGGAACTACGAGCAGTACTTC
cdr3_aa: CASSRVQGNYEQYF

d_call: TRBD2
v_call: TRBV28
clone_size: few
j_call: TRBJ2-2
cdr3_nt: TGTGCCAGCAGTCCGTGGCGGGGACTAGCGGGAGAGATGAACACCGGGGAGCTGTTTTTT
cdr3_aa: CASSPWRGLAGEMNTGELFF

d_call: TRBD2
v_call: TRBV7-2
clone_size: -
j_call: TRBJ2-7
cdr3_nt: TGTGCCAGCAGCCCCGGCCTAGCGGACCAGCTTCCCTACGAGCAGTACTTC
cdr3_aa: CASSPGLADQLPYEQYF

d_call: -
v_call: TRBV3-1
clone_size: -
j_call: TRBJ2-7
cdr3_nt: TGTGCCAGCAGCCTGACTAGCCAGGGGAGTGACGAGCAGTACTTC
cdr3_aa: CASSLTSQGSDEQYF

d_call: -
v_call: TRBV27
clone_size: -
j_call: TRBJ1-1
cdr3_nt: TGTGCCAGCAGTTTTGGGAGACAGATGAACACTGAAGCTTTCTTT
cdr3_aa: CASSFGRQMNTEAFF

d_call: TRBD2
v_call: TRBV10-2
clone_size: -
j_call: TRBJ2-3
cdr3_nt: TGCGCCAGCAGTGAGACTAGCGGGAGGGCCTTTACGCAGTATTTT
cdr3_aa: CASSETSGRAFTQYF

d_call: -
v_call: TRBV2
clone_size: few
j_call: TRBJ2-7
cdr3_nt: TGTGCCAGCAGTGTTGGGGGCCAGACAACCTACGAGCAGTACTTC
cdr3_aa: CASSVGGQTTYEQYF

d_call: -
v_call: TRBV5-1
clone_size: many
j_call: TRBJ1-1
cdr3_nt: TGCGCCAGCAGCGTATCGGGACCAAACACTGAAGCTTTCTTT
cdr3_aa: CASSVSGPNTEAFF

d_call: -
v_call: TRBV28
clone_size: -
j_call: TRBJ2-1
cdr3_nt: TGTGCCAGCAGGGGGATCGGGGGAGGCGGCGATGAGCAGTTCTTC
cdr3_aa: CASRGIGGGGDEQFF

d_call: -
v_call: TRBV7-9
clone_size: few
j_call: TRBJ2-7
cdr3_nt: TGTGCCAGCAGCTTGAGGGTAGGCACCTACGAGCAGTACTTC
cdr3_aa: CASSLRVGTYEQYF

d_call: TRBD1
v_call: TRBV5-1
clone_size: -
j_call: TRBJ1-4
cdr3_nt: TGCGCCAGCAGCCCGACAGGGGGGTTGACTAATGAAAAACTGTTTTTT
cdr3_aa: CASSPTGGLTNEKLFF

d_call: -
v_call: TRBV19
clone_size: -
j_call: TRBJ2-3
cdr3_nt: TGTGCCAGTAGTATTGCGGTCGGCGACACAGATACGCAGTATTTT
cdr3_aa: CASSIAVGDTDTQYF